A single sample gave rise to the 11 T cell receptor beta chains below, sequenced in a study of beta chain features in type 1 diabetes. All of the isolated RNA was reverse transcribed, so expressed TCRB transcripts were sequenced. Profiling relied on immunoSEQ multiplex PCR, and the TCRdb table lists in-frame clones only, not all of them. The sample has around 500,000 clones, over 9.5% seen once. Sequenced input: naive CD4+ T cells from blood. The source is a woman between 18 and 30 years old in good health.

In its sample, this clone was seen a few times. The rearrangement links TRBV25-1 to TRBJ2-3, with 8 bases fitting TRBD1. The CDR3 sequence is 15 residues long. The J segment lost 4 bases and the V segment lost 4 bases, leaving 7 bases of the junction unmatched. In germline, CDR1 is MGHDK, CDR2 SYGVNS. The CDR3 is CASSAADRGADTQYF. In DNA form, the CDR3 reads TGTGCCAGCAGTGCGGCAGACAGGGGCGCAGATACGCAGTATTTT.

The rearrangement joins TRBV2 to TRBJ1-4, with unresolved D. The CDR3 has 11 residues. Germline lookup yields CDR1 SNHLY and CDR2 FYNNEI. V was pared by 4 bases and J by 7 bases, with 4 bases between. The CDR3 loop reads CASSVSEKLFF. The CDR3 DNA reads as TGTGCCAGCAGTGTGAGTGAAAAACTGTTTTTT.

The J gene is TRBJ2-5, the V gene TRBV7-2; D remains unclear. The V gene's germline CDR1 is SGHTA and CDR2 FQGNSA. Trimming removed 1 base at V and 3 bases at J, with 6 bases between. This CDR3 has 13 amino acids. The CDR3 coding sequence is TGTGCCAGCAGCTTAGTCTCGAAAGAGACCCAGTACTTC. Amino acid sequence: CASSLVSKETQYF.

This clone was detected a few times. The chain uses TRBV5-1 and TRBJ1-4, with a weak D call TRBD1 (6 bases). Germline CDR1 SGHRS, CDR2 YFSETQ. The CDR3 runs to 13 residues. The V end lost 4 bases, the J end lost 13 bases, and 17 bases lay between the germline ends. The CDR3 DNA follows: TGCGCCAGCAGCGATACGACAGGTGACGCACTGTTTTTT. Its translation is CASSDTTGDALFF.

The V and J genes are TRBV4-1 and TRBJ2-4, with a weak D call TRBD2 (6 bases). V lost 1 base and J lost 1, with 14 bases in between. The CDR3 extends over 17 amino acids. In germline, CDR1 is MGHRA, CDR2 YSYEKL. The CDR3: CASSQGVVSGAKNIQYF. The CDR3 bases are TGCGCCAGCAGCCAAGGTGTAGTCAGCGGGGCCAAAAACATTCAGTACTTC.

There are a few counts of this clone. The chain is built from TRBV19 and TRBJ2-7; 9 bases line up with TRBD1. This CDR3 region has 15 residues. Losses at the gene ends were 6 bases for V and 3 bases for J; bases not matched to a gene: 9. Per germline, CDR1 LNHDA and CDR2 SQIVND (reference sequence). As DNA, the CDR3 is TGTGCCAGTAGAAGTACCGGGACAGGGAACTACGAGCAGTACTTC. Residues: CASRSTGTGNYEQYF.

In its sample, this clone was seen a few times. The V call is TRBV19, the J call TRBJ2-7, with D tentatively TRBD1 or TRBD2 (5 bases each). The CDR3 runs 15 residues. Germline CDR1 reads LNHDA; CDR2 reads SQIVND (reference sequence). V was shortened by 3 bases and J by 3 bases, with 15 bases between the two germline ends. CDR3: CASSMPRDRDYEQYV. The CDR3 bases are TGTGCCAGTAGTATGCCCCGGGACCGAGACTACGAGCAGTACGTC.

This clone was recorded a few times. The gene calls are TRBV23-1 and TRBJ2-1, with 10 bases lining up with TRBD1. TRBV23-1 is filed as an ORF, its function uncertain. The CDR3 runs 15 residues. J was trimmed by 9 bases and V by 6 bases; bases with no gene match: 11. Here the CDR3 DNA reads TGCGCCAGCAGAACCATCGGACAGGGGGATAGTGAGCAGTTCTTC. Amino acids: CASRTIGQGDSEQFF.

This chain connects TRBV18 to TRBJ2-5, with 9 nucleotides matching TRBD1. Trimming at V came to 3 bases and at J to 5 bases, leaving 7 bases not matched to a gene. The CDR3 has 15 residues. Germline CDR1 reads KGHSH; CDR2 reads LQKENI. The CDR3 nucleotides read TGTGCCAGCTCACCGGAACAGGGGGCGGGCGAGACCCAGTACTTC. This codes for CASSPEQGAGETQYF.

The CDR3 region is CASSAAGTSAGELFF. CDR3 coding DNA: TGTGCCAGCAGCGCAGCCGGGACATCGGCCGGGGAGCTGTTTTTT. V usage is TRBV11-3 and J usage is TRBJ2-2; D perhaps matches TRBD1 (6 bases). CDR1 SGHNT and CDR2 YENEEA come from the germline V gene. Trimming took off 5 bases at V and 6 bases at J, with 16 bases between the two ends. The CDR3 totals 15 residues.

This clone was seen a few times. The V call is TRBV9, the J call TRBJ2-1; 7 positions match TRBD1. Per germline, CDR1 SGDLS and CDR2 YYNGEE. The CDR3 has 15 amino acids. After removal of 4 bases from V and 0 bases from J, the junction contained 4 bases not matched to a gene. The CDR3 sequence is CASSRDSYSYNEQFF. In DNA, the CDR3 is TGTGCCAGCAGCCGGGACAGCTACTCCTACAATGAGCAGTTCTTC.